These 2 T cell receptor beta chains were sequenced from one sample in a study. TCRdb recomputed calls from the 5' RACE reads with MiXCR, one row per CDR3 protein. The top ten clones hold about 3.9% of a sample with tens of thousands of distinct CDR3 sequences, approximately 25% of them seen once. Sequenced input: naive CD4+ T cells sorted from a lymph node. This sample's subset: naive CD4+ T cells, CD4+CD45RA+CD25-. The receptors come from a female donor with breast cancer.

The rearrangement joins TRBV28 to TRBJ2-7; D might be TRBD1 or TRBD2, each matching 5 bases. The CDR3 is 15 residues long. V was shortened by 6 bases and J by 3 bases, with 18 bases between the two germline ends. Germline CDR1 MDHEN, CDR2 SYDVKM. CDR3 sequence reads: CASRGRLQQSYEQYF. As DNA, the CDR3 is TGTGCCAGCAGGGGACGGCTACAGCAGAGCTACGAGCAGTACTTC.

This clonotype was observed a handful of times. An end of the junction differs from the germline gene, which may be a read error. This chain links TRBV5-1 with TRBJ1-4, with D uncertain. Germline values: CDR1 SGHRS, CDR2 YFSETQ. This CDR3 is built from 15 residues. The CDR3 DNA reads TGCGCCGGCAGCTCCCTCGAAGGGCTCGCGGAAAAACTGTTTTTT. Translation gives CAGSSLEGLAEKLFF.